Below, 22 T cell receptor beta chains from the same sample are listed, as sequenced in a study of shared clonotypes between healthy human individuals (dated by TCRdb to 2018 to 2021). The method behind the library was the immunoSEQ multiplex PCR assay. TCRdb provides this immuneACCESS table in a form limited to in-frame rearrangements. Some clones are lacking; in checked studies, under half of them reflect an unresolved V gene, and why the rest are absent is not known. The sample table shows hundreds of thousands of clones, and 74% are seen once. The leading ten clones occupy 1.5% to 2% of the sample. Sequenced sample: memory CD4+ T cells sorted from blood. The cell subset or site tag for this specimen amounts to: CD45RA-negative fraction. These receptor sequences come from a woman between 25 and 40 years old in good health.

The chain joins TRBV5-1 to TRBJ1-2, with D possibly matching TRBD1 (5 bases). Looked up from germline, CDR1 is SGHRS and CDR2 is YFSETQ. Between the trimmed V and J ends, which lost 4 bases and 8 bases, there was a span of 18 bases. The CDR3 extends over 14 amino acids. The CDR3 DNA follows: TGCGCCAGCAGCCTAAACGGGGGAATTGGAGGCTACACCTTC. Its translation: CASSLNGGIGGYTF.

Worth noting for this clone: The sample holds other DNA sequences that translate to the same CDR3. The chain links TRBV18 to TRBJ1-5; TRBD1 agrees at 8 bases. V shed 4 bases, J shed 4 bases, and the junction held 3 bases outside the gene matches. This CDR3 is built from 14 residues. The germline V gene has CDR1 KGHSH and CDR2 LQKENI. Written as DNA, the CDR3 is TGTGCCAGCTCACGTGACAGGGGTAATCAGCCCCAGCATTTT. It is translated as CASSRDRGNQPQHF.

This chain joins TRBV5-1 and TRBJ1-1, with 7 positions matching TRBD1. The V gene end was trimmed by 5 bases and the J gene end by 1 base; junction bases not matched to a gene: 8. Germline CDR1 reads SGHRS; CDR2 reads YFSETQ. The CDR3 loop spans 15 amino acids. The chain's CDR3 is CASSLTWTGNTEAFF. The CDR3, as DNA: TGCGCCAGCAGTCTAACTTGGACAGGGAACACTGAAGCTTTCTTT.

This chain connects TRBV6-1 to TRBJ1-5, with D perhaps TRBD1 (6 bases). The CDR3 extends over 17 amino acids. Looked up from germline, CDR1 is MNHNS and CDR2 is SASEGT. The V end was cut by 6 bases, the J end by 2 bases, with 20 bases between. CDR3 DNA sequence: TGTGCCAGCAGCGAATGGGGGTCAGGGGTAGGCAATCAGCCCCAGCATTTT. It yields the protein CASSEWGSGVGNQPQHF.

The gene calls are TRBV28 and TRBJ1-3, with TRBD1 identical over 7 bases. The length of the CDR3 is 14 residues. Germline CDR1 is MDHEN and CDR2 is SYDVKM. V gave up 11 bases and J gave up 4 bases; unmatched junction bases: 11. In DNA form, the CDR3 reads TGTGCCTCTTGGATGGACAGGTCAGGAAACACCATATATTTT. This sequence encodes CASWMDRSGNTIYF.

The rearrangement uses TRBV5-4 and TRBJ2-7; 9 bases map to TRBD2. The germline gives CDR1 SGHNT, CDR2 YYREEE (reference sequence). With 2 bases clipped from V and 3 bases from J, the junction kept 3 bases outside the gene matches. The CDR3 loop spans 14 amino acids. The CDR3 protein is CASSLVSGSYEQYF. CDR3 DNA sequence: TGTGCCAGCAGCTTAGTTAGCGGGAGCTACGAGCAGTACTTC.

This clone turned up a few times. The chain is built from TRBV20-1 and TRBJ1-1, with D uncertain. CDR1 DFQATT and CDR2 SNEGSKA come from the germline V gene (reference sequence). The CDR3 has 11 residues. The germline V and J ends were trimmed by 3 bases and 1 base, with 3 bases remaining between them. The CDR3 sequence: CSASQNTEAFF. In nucleotides, the CDR3 is TGCAGTGCTAGCCAGAACACTGAAGCTTTCTTT.

The chain combines TRBV11-2 with TRBJ2-6; no reliable D call. V was trimmed by 1 base and J by 1 base, leaving 14 bases between them. The CDR3 spans 18 residues. Germline V gene sequence: CDR1 SGHAT, CDR2 FQNNGV. In nucleotides, the CDR3 is TGTGCCAGCAGCTTAGGTGCACAGCCCCTATCTGGGGCCAACGTCCTGACTTTC. Its protein is CASSLGAQPLSGANVLTF.

This chain connects TRBV19 to TRBJ2-1; 10 nucleotides align to TRBD2. The V and J ends lost 6 bases and 5 bases, in that order; junction bases with no gene match: 7. This CDR3 spans 15 amino acids. The V gene's germline CDR1 is LNHDA and CDR2 SQIVND (reference sequence). The CDR3 nucleotides read TGTGCCAGTAGGGCCCGGACTAGCGGACACAATGAGCAGTTCTTC. Protein sequence: CASRARTSGHNEQFF.

This clone was found a few times. The chain joins TRBV5-1 to TRBJ2-7; D is uncertain. The CDR3 is 14 residues long. CDR1 is SGHRS and CDR2 is YFSETQ in the germline V gene. The V gene lost 2 bases and the J gene lost 3 bases, with 12 bases spanning the gap. The CDR3 loop reads CASSFTRSNYEQYF. As DNA, the CDR3 is TGCGCCAGCAGCTTCACAAGGTCTAACTACGAGCAGTACTTC.

The J gene is TRBJ2-3, the V gene TRBV6-1; the D is unclear. The CDR3 has 11 residues. The V gene's germline CDR1 is MNHNS and CDR2 SASEGT. The V and J ends lost 7 bases and 6 bases respectively, with 8 bases between them. Here the CDR3 DNA reads TGTGCCAGCATTATGAGTGATACGCAGTATTTT. Protein: CASIMSDTQYF.

This chain connects TRBV11-3 to TRBJ2-5; 9 bases are a match to TRBD1. Germline V CDR1 and CDR2: SGHNT, YENEEA. V shed 4 bases, J shed 3 bases, and the junction held 3 bases outside the gene matches. The length of the CDR3 is 14 residues. The DNA of the CDR3 is TGTGCCAGCAGCTCGGGACAGGGTGAAGAGACCCAGTACTTC. This gives the protein CASSSGQGEETQYF.

V gene TRBV4-1 combines with J gene TRBJ2-5; perhaps TRBD2 as D (6 bases). V shed 6 bases and J shed 2 bases, with 16 bases lying between them. Germline lookup yields CDR1 MGHRA and CDR2 YSYEKL. The CDR3 runs 15 residues. The CDR3 region has the DNA TGCGCCAGCAGATTGCACCACCGGGAGCAAGAGACCCAGTACTTC. This encodes CASRLHHREQETQYF.

This clone was counted ten times or more. The rearrangement uses TRBV7-2 and TRBJ2-5; D is possibly TRBD2 (6 bases). Trimming removed 2 bases at V and 7 bases at J, with 11 bases between. There are 13 residues in the CDR3. Looked up from germline, CDR1 is SGHTA and CDR2 is FQGNSA. CDR3 residues: CASSLYGGATQYF. The CDR3 coding sequence is TGTGCCAGCAGCTTATACGGGGGAGCGACCCAGTACTTC. Filled out from reference TRBV7-2 and TRBJ2-5, the complete variable domain reads GAGVSQSPSNKVTEKGKDVELRCDPISGHTALYWYRQSLGQGLEFLIYFQGNSAPDKSGLPSDRFSAERTGGSVSTLTIQRTQQEDSAVYLCASSLYGGATQYFGPGTRLLVL.

The gene calls are TRBV2 and TRBJ1-1; maybe TRBD1 (6 bases). V lost 6 bases and J 1 base, leaving 12 bases between the germline ends. The CDR3 is 14 amino acids. CDR1 and CDR2 from the germline V gene are SNHLY and FYNNEI. The CDR3 sequence: CASSLQGSNTEAFF. CDR3 in DNA: TGTGCCAGCAGCCTCCAGGGGTCGAACACTGAAGCTTTCTTT.

The CDR3 sequence is CASSQFSGAIYNEQFF. CDR3 coding DNA: TGTGCCAGCAGCCAATTCAGCGGAGCAATCTACAATGAGCAGTTCTTC. The chain has TRBV4-2 and TRBJ2-1, with a tentative D call TRBD2 (5 bases). The CDR3 loop spans 16 amino acids. Trimming removed 2 bases at V and 3 bases at J, with 14 bases between. From germline, CDR1 is LGHNA and CDR2 YNFKEQ.

This chain links TRBV11-2 with TRBJ2-7, with 9 bases that match TRBD1. CDR3 length equals 14 residues. V was clipped by 1 base and J by 9 bases; unmatched bases: 7. Germline CDR1 is SGHAT and CDR2 is FQNNGV. CDR3: CASSLGTGEFGQYF. The CDR3 DNA follows: TGTGCCAGCAGCTTAGGGACAGGGGAGTTTGGGCAGTACTTC.

This rearrangement joins TRBV5-8 to TRBJ2-3; D not resolved. The CDR3 is 13 amino acids. The V gene's germline CDR1 is SGHTS and CDR2 YDEGEE. V lost 0 bases, J lost 9 bases, and 11 bases lay in between. Here the CDR3 reads CASSLGPTRTQYF. In DNA form, the CDR3 reads TGTGCCAGCAGCTTGGGGCCTACCCGGACGCAGTATTTT.

The chain couples TRBV11-2 to TRBJ1-2; TRBD1 might be the D (6 bases). V gave up 5 bases and J gave up 7 bases, with 14 bases separating them. Germline values: CDR1 SGHAT, CDR2 FQNNGV. CDR3 length: 13 amino acids. DNA of the CDR3: TGTGCCAGCAGCCGACTGGGGGCGGCTGGCTACACCTTC. Translation gives CASSRLGAAGYTF.

The V gene is TRBV29-1, the J gene TRBJ2-1, with D tentatively TRBD1 (5 bases). Germline V CDR1 and CDR2: SQVTM, ANQGSEA. Trimming took off 5 bases at V and 1 base at J, with 21 bases between the two ends. The CDR3 has 17 residues. This chain's CDR3 is CSVPSRQPAGSYNEQFF. The CDR3 DNA follows: TGCAGCGTTCCGTCTAGACAGCCCGCCGGATCCTACAATGAGCAGTTCTTC.

The chain carries TRBV29-1 and TRBJ2-7, with 7 nucleotides matching TRBD2. This CDR3 comprises 13 residues. The V and J ends lost 7 bases and 5 bases, in that order; junction bases with no gene match: 11. CDR1 and CDR2 from the germline V gene are SQVTM and ANQGSEA. Here the CDR3 reads CSGGSSPYHEQYF. The CDR3 coding sequence is TGCAGCGGCGGGAGTTCGCCGTACCACGAGCAGTACTTC.

The gene calls are TRBV28 and TRBJ2-5; D is perhaps TRBD1 (6 bases). The CDR3 consists of 16 residues. The V gene's germline CDR1 is MDHEN and CDR2 SYDVKM. Trimming left V 2 bases short and J 2 bases short, with 15 bases between. This CDR3 is CASSLETGPLQETQYF. CDR3 sequence (DNA): TGTGCCAGCAGTTTAGAGACAGGACCTTTGCAAGAGACCCAGTACTTC.